This T cell receptor beta chain was captured in a study of Ad26.COV2.S vaccination and SARS-CoV-2 variants. Study conclusions and caveats: With respect to non-spike TCR breadth, vaccine and placebo recipients were similar.

TCRdb's copy holds only in-frame clones and misses some; the assay was immunoSEQ multiplex PCR. The sample includes around 300,000 clones, approximately 90% of them seen just once. Described treatment: around 19 received Ad26.COV2.S at low or high dose, single or two shots; 5 received placebo; per-sample allocation not given. All samples were drawn on day 63, counting from the first vaccine or placebo injection. The individual, an adult aged 18-55 years, was a donor in Boston. Trimming at V came to 5 bases and at J to 4 bases, leaving 9 bases not matched to a gene. The CDR3 has 16 amino acids. Germline V gene sequence: CDR1 SGHTA, CDR2 FQGNSA. Of note for this clone: Its antigen is as yet unknown.

The source material was peripheral blood, sampled in a trial of Ad26.COV2.S vaccine versus placebo. This sequence joins TRBV7-2 and TRBJ2-4, with 9 bases lining up with TRBD2. The clonotype comes from a person aged 18-65 years who received the Ad26.COV2.S COVID-19 vaccine or a placebo. DNA for the CDR3: TGTGCCAGCAGCCCACCTCCTAGCGGGGCAAAAAACATTCAGTACTTC. Translating gives CASSPPPSGAKNIQYF.